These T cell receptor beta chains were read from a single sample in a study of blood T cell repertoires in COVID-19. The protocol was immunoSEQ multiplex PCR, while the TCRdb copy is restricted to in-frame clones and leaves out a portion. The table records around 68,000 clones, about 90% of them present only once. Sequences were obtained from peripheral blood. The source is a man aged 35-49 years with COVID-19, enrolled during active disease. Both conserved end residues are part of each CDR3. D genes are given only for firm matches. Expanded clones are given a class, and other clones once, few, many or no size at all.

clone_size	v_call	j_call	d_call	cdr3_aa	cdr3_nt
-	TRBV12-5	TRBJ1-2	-	CASGLNTGLYGYTF	TGTGCTAGTGGTTTGAACACAGGGCTCTATGGCTACACCTTC
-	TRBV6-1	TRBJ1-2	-	CASSEEQSRHYGYTF	TGTGCCAGCAGTGAAGAACAATCGCGGCACTATGGCTACACCTTC
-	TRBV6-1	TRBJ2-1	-	CASSDAPARQFF	TGTGCCAGCAGTGACGCCCCAGCTAGGCAGTTCTTC
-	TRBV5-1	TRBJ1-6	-	CASSLETGNSPLHF	TGCGCCAGCAGCTTGGAAACAGGGAATTCACCCCTCCACTTT
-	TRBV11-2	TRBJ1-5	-	CASSHGGESNQPQHF	TGTGCCAGCAGCCACGGGGGGGAGAGCAATCAGCCCCAGCATTTT
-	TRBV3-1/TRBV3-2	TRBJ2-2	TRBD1	CASEPQGKENTGELFF	TGTGCCAGCGAACCACAGGGGAAGGAGAACACCGGGGAGCTGTTTTTT
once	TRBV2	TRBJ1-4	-	CASKQAGEKLFF	TGTGCCAGCAAACAGGCGGGAGAAAAACTGTTTTTT
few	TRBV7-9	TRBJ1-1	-	CASERRENTEAFF	TGTGCCAGCGAGAGGAGAGAGAACACTGAAGCTTTCTTT
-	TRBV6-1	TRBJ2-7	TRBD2	CASSERKWLAGPYEQYF	TGTGCCAGCAGTGAACGGAAATGGCTAGCGGGACCCTACGAGCAGTACTTC
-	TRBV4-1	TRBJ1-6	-	CASSQGEGRGYSPLHF	TGCGCCAGCAGCCAAGGGGAAGGACGGGGTTATTCACCCCTCCACTTT
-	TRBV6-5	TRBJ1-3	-	CASSSGGASSGNTIYF	TGTGCCAGCAGTTCCGGCGGGGCCAGCTCTGGAAACACCATATATTTT
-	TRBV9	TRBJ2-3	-	CASSVALRDTQYF	TGTGCCAGCAGCGTAGCTTTGAGAGATACGCAGTATTTT
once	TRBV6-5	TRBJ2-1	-	CASMSFNEQFF	TGTGCCAGCATGAGTTTCAATGAGCAGTTCTTC
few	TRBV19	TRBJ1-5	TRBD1	CASSGTGESNQPQHF	TGTGCCAGTAGCGGTACAGGGGAGAGCAATCAGCCCCAGCATTTT
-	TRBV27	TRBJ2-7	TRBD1	CASRTQGARVSEQYF	TGTGCCAGCAGGACGCAGGGGGCGCGTGTATCCGAGCAGTACTTC
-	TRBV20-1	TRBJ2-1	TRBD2	CSASPGLVAVEQFF	TGCAGTGCCAGTCCGGGACTAGTCGCGGTTGAGCAGTTCTTC
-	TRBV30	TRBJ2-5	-	CAWRETSTQYF	TGTGCCTGGAGGGAGACTTCTACCCAGTACTTC
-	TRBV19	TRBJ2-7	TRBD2	CASSLGLAGTEQYF	TGTGCCAGTAGTCTCGGACTAGCGGGGACCGAGCAGTACTTC
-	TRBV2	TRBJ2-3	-	CASSGGVSTDTQYF	TGTGCCAGCAGTGGCGGGGTAAGCACAGATACGCAGTATTTT
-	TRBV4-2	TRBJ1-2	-	CASSQELVQNYGYTF	TGTGCCAGCAGCCAAGAGTTGGTACAGAACTATGGCTACACCTTC
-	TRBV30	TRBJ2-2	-	CAWSAGPTNTGELFF	TGTGCCTGGAGCGCGGGACCGACGAACACCGGGGAGCTGTTTTTT
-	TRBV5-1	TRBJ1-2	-	CVSILRVGGWGYTF	TGCGTCAGCATCCTTCGGGTTGGGGGCTGGGGCTACACCTTC
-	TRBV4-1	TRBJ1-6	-	CASSQVRGGNSPLHF	TGCGCCAGCAGCCAAGTCAGGGGTGGAAATTCACCCCTCCACTTT
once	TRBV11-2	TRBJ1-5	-	CASSLEGGNQPQHF	TGTGCCAGCAGTCTGGAGGGAGGGAATCAGCCCCAGCATTTT
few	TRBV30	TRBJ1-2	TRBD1	CAWSRDRVKNYGYTF	TGTGCCTGGAGTAGGGACAGGGTGAAGAACTATGGCTACACCTTC
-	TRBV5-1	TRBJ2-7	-	CASSFGYSYEQYF	TGCGCCAGCAGCTTCGGATACAGTTACGAGCAGTACTTC
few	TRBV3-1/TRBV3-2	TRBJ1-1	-	CASSQGTAGYEAFF	TGTGCCAGCAGCCAAGGGACAGCTGGTTATGAAGCTTTCTTT
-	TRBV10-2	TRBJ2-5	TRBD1	CASSAPQGATQYF	TGCGCCAGCAGTGCGCCACAGGGGGCGACCCAGTACTTC
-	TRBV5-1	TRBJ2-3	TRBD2	CASSLLGTSGGDTDTQYF	TGCGCCAGCAGCTTATTAGGGACTAGCGGGGGGGACACAGATACGCAGTATTTT
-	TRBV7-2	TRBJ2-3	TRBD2	CASGPAGGPRDTQYF	TGTGCCAGCGGACCGGCGGGGGGGCCTAGAGATACGCAGTATTTT
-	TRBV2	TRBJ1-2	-	CASSPFNYGYTF	TGTGCCAGCAGCCCTTTTAACTATGGCTACACCTTC
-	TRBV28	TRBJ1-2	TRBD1	CASSLSDRGGTGYTF	TGTGCCAGCAGTTTATCAGACAGGGGGGGTACAGGCTACACCTTC
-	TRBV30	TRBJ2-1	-	CAWSGGTPGNEQFF	TGTGCCTGGAGTGGGGGGACTCCGGGCAATGAGCAGTTCTTC
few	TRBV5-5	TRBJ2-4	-	CASSFGVSSIQYF	TGTGCCAGCAGCTTCGGGGTTTCCAGCATTCAGTACTTC
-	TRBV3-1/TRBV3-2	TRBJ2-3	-	CASREAGGRTDTQYF	TGTGCCAGCAGAGAGGCAGGGGGGCGCACAGATACGCAGTATTTT
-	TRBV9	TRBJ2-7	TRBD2	CASSPRTSGTSYEQYF	TGTGCCAGCAGCCCCCGGACTAGCGGGACCTCCTACGAGCAGTACTTC
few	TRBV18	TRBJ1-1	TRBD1	CASSPTRDRGTEAFF	TGTGCCAGCTCACCAACCAGAGACAGGGGGACTGAAGCTTTCTTT
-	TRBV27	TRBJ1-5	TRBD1	CASGDRVQPQHF	TGTGCCAGCGGAGACAGGGTTCAGCCCCAGCATTTT
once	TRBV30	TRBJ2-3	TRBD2	CAWSPLAGETDTQYF	TGTGCCTGGAGCCCACTAGCGGGGGAAACAGATACGCAGTATTTT
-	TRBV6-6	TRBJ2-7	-	CASSPNYEQYF	TGTGCCAGCAGTCCTAACTACGAGCAGTACTTC
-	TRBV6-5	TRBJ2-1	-	CASSLSNHYNEQFF	TGTGCCAGCAGTTTGTCTAACCACTACAATGAGCAGTTCTTC
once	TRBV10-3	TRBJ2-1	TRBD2	CAIKSRSGGGLYNEQFF	TGTGCCATCAAAAGTCGTAGCGGGGGGGGACTATACAATGAGCAGTTCTTC
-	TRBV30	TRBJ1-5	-	CAWSLGGALSNQPQHF	TGTGCCTGGAGCCTAGGCGGTGCTCTTAGCAATCAGCCCCAGCATTTT
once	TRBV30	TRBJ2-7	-	CAWSGGGYEQYF	TGTGCCTGGAGTGGCGGTGGCTACGAGCAGTACTTC
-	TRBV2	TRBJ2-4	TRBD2	CASSPTSGVILAKNIQYF	TGTGCCAGCAGCCCGACTAGCGGGGTAATATTAGCCAAAAACATTCAGTACTTC
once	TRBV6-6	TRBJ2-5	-	CASSYFPRSETQYF	TGTGCCAGCAGTTACTTTCCCAGGTCAGAGACCCAGTACTTC
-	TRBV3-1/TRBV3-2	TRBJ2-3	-	CASSQDNGGLSTDTQYF	TGTGCCAGCAGCCAAGATAATGGCGGGCTTAGCACAGATACGCAGTATTTT
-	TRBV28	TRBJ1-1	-	CASSPHPRGGTEAFF	TGTGCCAGCAGTCCCCATCCGCGGGGGGGCACTGAAGCTTTCTTT
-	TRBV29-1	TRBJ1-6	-	CSAASSYNSPLHF	TGCAGCGCTGCGAGCTCCTATAATTCACCCCTCCACTTT
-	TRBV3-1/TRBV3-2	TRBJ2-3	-	CASSQIEVTQYF	TGTGCCAGCAGCCAAATCGAGGTGACGCAGTATTTT
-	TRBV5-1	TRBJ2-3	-	CASSLGGDRLTQYF	TGCGCCAGCAGCTTGGGAGGCGATCGCCTTACGCAGTATTTT
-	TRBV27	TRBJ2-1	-	CASRIAVLYNEQFF	TGTGCCAGCAGAATCGCGGTCCTGTACAATGAGCAGTTCTTC
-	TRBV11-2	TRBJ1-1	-	CASSLDRVRAFF	TGTGCCAGCAGCTTAGACCGGGTTCGAGCTTTCTTT
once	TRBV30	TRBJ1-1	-	CAYRDALYTEAFF	TGTGCATACAGAGACGCTTTATACACTGAAGCTTTCTTT
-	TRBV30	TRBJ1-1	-	CAWSVEYSLTGTPNTEAFF	TGTGCCTGGAGTGTCGAATACTCCCTGACCGGGACACCGAACACTGAAGCTTTCTTT
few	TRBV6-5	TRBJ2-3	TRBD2	CASVSGGAEGDTQYF	TGTGCCAGCGTTAGCGGGGGGGCCGAGGGAGATACGCAGTATTTT